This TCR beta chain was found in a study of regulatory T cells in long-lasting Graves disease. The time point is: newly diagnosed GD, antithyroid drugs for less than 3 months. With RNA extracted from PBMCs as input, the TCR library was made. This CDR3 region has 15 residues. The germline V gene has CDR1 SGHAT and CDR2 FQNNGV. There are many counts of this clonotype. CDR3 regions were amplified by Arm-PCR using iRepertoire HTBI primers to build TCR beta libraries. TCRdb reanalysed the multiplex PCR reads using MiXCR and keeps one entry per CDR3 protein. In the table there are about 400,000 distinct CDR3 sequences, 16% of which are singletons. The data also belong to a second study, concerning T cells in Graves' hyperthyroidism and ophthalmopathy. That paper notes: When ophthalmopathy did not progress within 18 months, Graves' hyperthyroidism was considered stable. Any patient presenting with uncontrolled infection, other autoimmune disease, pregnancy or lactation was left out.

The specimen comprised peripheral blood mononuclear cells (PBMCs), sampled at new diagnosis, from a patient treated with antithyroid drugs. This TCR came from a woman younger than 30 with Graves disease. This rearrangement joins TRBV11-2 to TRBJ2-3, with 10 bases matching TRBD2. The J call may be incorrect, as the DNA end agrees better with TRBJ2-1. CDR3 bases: TGTGCCAGCAGCTCGATCAGCGGGAGGGCCGGCGAGCAGTTCTTC. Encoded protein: CASSSISGRAGEQFF.